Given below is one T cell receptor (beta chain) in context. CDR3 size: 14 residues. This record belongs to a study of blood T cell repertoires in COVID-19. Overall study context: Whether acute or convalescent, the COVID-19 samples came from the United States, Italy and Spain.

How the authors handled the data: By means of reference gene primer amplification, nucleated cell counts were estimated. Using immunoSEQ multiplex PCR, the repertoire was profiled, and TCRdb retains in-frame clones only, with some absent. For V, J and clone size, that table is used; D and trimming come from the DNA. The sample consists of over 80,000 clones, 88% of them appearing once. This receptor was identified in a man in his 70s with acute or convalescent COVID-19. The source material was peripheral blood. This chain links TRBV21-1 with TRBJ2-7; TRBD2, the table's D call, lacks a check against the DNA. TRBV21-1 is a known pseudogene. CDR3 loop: CASSKLTGDYEQYF. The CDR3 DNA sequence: TGTGCCAGCAGCAAATTAACGGGGGACTACGAGCAGTACTTC.